The 25 T cell receptor beta chains below were found in one sample sequenced in a study of human T cells and chemical hapten exposure. TCRdb re-analysed the RACE reads in MiXCR, keeping a single row per CDR3 protein. The sample yields tens of thousands of distinct CDR3 sequences, more than 6.5% seen once. As to time point: patch test 2, 6 weeks after DPC sensitization. The treatment is: therapeutic diphenylcyclopropenone sensitization with weekly scalp DPC. The sample in question was whole blood, obtained in connection with sensitization to the hapten diphenylcyclopropenone (DPC). The receptors here all came from a woman in her 30s with alopecia areata. Some clones in this sample may be carry-over from other donors' samples.

This clonotype occurred many times. This sequence joins TRBV12-3 or TRBV12-4 and TRBJ1-1; D is possibly TRBD1 (6 bases). V was trimmed by 3 bases and J by 0 bases, leaving 17 bases between them. The CDR3 contains 17 residues. CDR3 sequence reads: CASSLSGQWAMNTEAFF. The CDR3 DNA reads as TGTGCCAGCAGTTTGAGCGGACAGTGGGCCATGAACACTGAAGCTTTCTTT.

This clonotype was seen repeatedly, ten times or more. CDR3 protein: CATSESTGADKQYF. In nucleotides, the CDR3 is TGTGCCACCAGTGAGTCGACAGGGGCCGATAAGCAGTACTTC. The rearrangement uses TRBV24-1 and TRBJ2-7, with 8 nucleotides matching TRBD1. Germline trimming cut 4 bases from V and 8 bases from J; bases unmatched to any gene: 9. The CDR3 is 14 amino acids. CDR1 is KGHDR and CDR2 is SFDVKD in the germline V gene.

This clonotype was seen at least ten times. The chain links TRBV2 to TRBJ1-1; D gene unclear. CDR1 and CDR2 from the germline V gene are SNHLY and FYNNEI. This CDR3 spans 11 amino acids. V was shortened by 6 bases and J by 4 bases, with 6 bases between the two germline ends. The CDR3 DNA reads TGTGCCAGCAGGCCGGGCACTGAAGCTTTCTTT. Translation: CASRPGTEAFF.

The chain carries TRBV6-1 and TRBJ1-5, with TRBD1 matching over 7 bases. The CDR3 length is 14 residues. V shed 3 bases, J shed 1 base, and the junction held 0 bases outside the gene matches. CDR1 and CDR2 from the germline V gene are MNHNS and SASEGT. The CDR3 sequence is CASSEDRSNQPQHF. DNA for the CDR3: TGTGCCAGCAGTGAGGACAGGAGCAATCAGCCCCAGCATTTT.

As DNA, the CDR3 is TGTGCCTGGAGTGGCTCCTCTGGGGCCAACGTCCTGACTTTC. Translation gives CAWSGSSGANVLTF. The rearrangement links TRBV30 to TRBJ2-6; the D is unclear. V was cut by 1 base and J by 0 bases, with 4 bases left in between. CDR1 and CDR2 from the germline V gene are GTSNPN and SVGIG (reference sequence). The CDR3 totals 14 residues.

This clonotype has a count of ten or more. This chain connects TRBV20-1 to TRBJ2-3; 7 nucleotides align to TRBD1. Germline assignment: CDR1 DFQATT and CDR2 SNEGSKA (reference sequence). The CDR3 consists of 15 residues. Losses at the gene ends were 4 bases for V and 5 bases for J; bases not matched to a gene: 12. CDR3 protein: CSAISRRGNIDTQYF. Here the CDR3 DNA reads TGCAGTGCTATCTCCCGCAGGGGGAATATAGATACGCAGTATTTT.

CDR3 DNA sequence: TGCGCCAGCAGCTTGAGTCATAGAATAGAGACCCAGTACTTC. Amino acid sequence: CASSLSHRIETQYF. The rearrangement joins TRBV5-1 to TRBJ2-5; no reliable D call. CDR3 length equals 14 residues. Germline CDR1 is SGHRS and CDR2 is YFSETQ. Between the trimmed V and J ends, which lost 1 base and 4 bases, there was a span of 11 bases.

This clonotype has a count of ten or more. J is TRBJ1-2 and V is TRBV6-6; 9 positions agree with TRBD1. Germline-derived CDR1 and CDR2 are MNHNY and SVGAGI (reference sequence). The CDR3 loop spans 14 amino acids. V lost 5 bases, J lost 1 base, and 2 bases stayed unmatched. The CDR3 loop is CASSGDRDNYGYTF. The CDR3 DNA reads as TGTGCCAGCAGTGGGGACAGGGATAACTATGGCTACACCTTC.

This clonotype was seen many times. V is TRBV14 and J is TRBJ1-1; D unclear. Germline loops: CDR1 SGHDN, CDR2 FVKESK. Deletions cut 4 bases from V and 1 base from J, with 7 bases between. The CDR3 spans 13 residues. In DNA form, the CDR3 reads TGTGCCAGCAGCCGTTCAGGGAACACTGAAGCTTTCTTT. It specifies CASSRSGNTEAFF.

This clonotype was counted a few times. V gene TRBV20-1 combines with J gene TRBJ2-3; 10 positions agree with TRBD2. The V segment lost 2 bases and the J segment 6 bases; nucleotides outside the gene matches: 14. CDR1 and CDR2 from the germline V gene are DFQATT and SNEGSKA (reference sequence). The CDR3 is made up of 17 amino acids. CDR3 nucleotides: TGCAGTGCTAGAAGTCGGAAGCGGGGGGGCCTTTCGGATACGCAGTATTTT. It yields the protein CSARSRKRGGLSDTQYF.

The sample holds many counts of this clonotype. V gene TRBV12-3 or TRBV12-4 combines with J gene TRBJ2-3; D tentatively reads TRBD1 or TRBD2 (6 bases each). V was cut by 5 bases and J by 5 bases, with 20 bases left in between. The CDR3 is made up of 16 amino acids. In DNA form, the CDR3 reads TGTGCCAGCAGTCTAGGGGGGAGTCTTTCTCGAGATACGCAGTATTTT. This encodes CASSLGGSLSRDTQYF.

In its sample, this clonotype was seen a few times. The chain recombines TRBV5-1 with TRBJ1-2, with 8 bases matching TRBD1. CDR3 length equals 20 residues. The germline V gene has CDR1 SGHRS and CDR2 YFSETQ. Germline trimming cut 0 bases from V and 3 bases from J; bases unmatched to any gene: 19. CDR3 region: CASSLVPGGLFSLPDYGYTF. The CDR3 region has the DNA TGCGCCAGCAGCTTGGTGCCAGGGGGCTTATTCTCTCTCCCCGACTATGGCTACACCTTC.

This clonotype occurred many times. The DNA of the CDR3 is TGTGCCATCAGCCCACCCTGGACTCCTCCGGCGGATACGCAGTATTTT. It specifies CAISPPWTPPADTQYF. The rearrangement joins TRBV10-3 to TRBJ2-3; tentative D call: TRBD2 (5 bases). The germline V gene encodes CDR1 ENHRY and CDR2 SYGVKD. V dropped 6 bases and J dropped 6 bases, with 22 bases sitting between them. The CDR3 extends over 16 amino acids.

The chain recombines TRBV3-1 with TRBJ2-2; the D is unclear. This CDR3 is built from 17 residues. V lost 0 bases, J lost 0 bases, and 11 bases lay in between. Germline V gives CDR1 LGHDT, CDR2 YNNKEL (reference sequence). CDR3 in amino acids: CASSQDPRSANTGELFF. CDR3 sequence (DNA): TGTGCCAGCAGCCAAGACCCAAGAAGCGCGAACACCGGGGAGCTGTTTTTT.

The table lists this clonotype with many counts. The chain has TRBV12-3 or TRBV12-4 and TRBJ1-3, with D tentatively TRBD1 (5 bases). The CDR3 spans 14 residues. Trimming removed 6 bases from V and 0 bases from J, with 9 bases in between. The CDR3: CASSEDSSGNTIYF. CDR3 bases: TGTGCCAGCAGCGAAGACAGCTCTGGAAACACCATATATTTT.

Many counts were recorded for this clonotype. The chain uses TRBV7-9 and TRBJ2-3; D unresolved. There are 12 residues in the CDR3. Looked up from germline, CDR1 is SEHNR and CDR2 is FQNEAQ (reference sequence). V shed 2 bases and J shed 7 bases, with 7 bases lying between them. The CDR3 sequence: CASSLTDYTQYF. The CDR3 DNA follows: TGTGCCAGCAGCTTAACCGACTATACGCAGTATTTT.

The V and J genes are TRBV20-1 and TRBJ2-4; D is unclear. This CDR3 contains 14 residues. CDR1 and CDR2 from the germline V gene are DFQATT and SNEGSKA (reference sequence). The V and J ends lost 4 bases and 5 bases respectively, with 15 bases between them. The CDR3 protein is CSAMFRKDENIQYF. The CDR3 region has the DNA TGCAGTGCTATGTTCCGTAAGGATGAAAACATTCAGTACTTC.

The V and J genes are TRBV14 and TRBJ2-4; D not certain. Looked up from germline, CDR1 is SGHDN and CDR2 is FVKESK. The CDR3 contains 11 residues. V dropped 3 bases and J dropped 9 bases, with 6 bases sitting between them. CDR3 sequence (DNA): TGTGCCAGCAGCCATGGTAGCATTCAGTACTTC. It is translated as CASSHGSIQYF.

There are many counts of this clonotype. J is TRBJ2-5 and V is TRBV4-2, with TRBD2 identical over 11 bases. The J segment lost 0 bases and the V segment lost 5 bases, leaving 11 bases of the junction unmatched. The CDR3 covers 18 residues. The V gene's germline CDR1 is LGHNA and CDR2 YNFKEQ. The CDR3: CASSSPPTTSGDQETQYF. The DNA of the CDR3 is TGTGCCAGCAGCTCACCCCCCACGACTAGCGGGGACCAAGAGACCCAGTACTTC.

This clonotype appeared many times. The genes are TRBV20-1 and TRBJ1-1, with 7 nucleotides matching TRBD1. After removal of 0 bases from V and 4 bases from J, the junction contained 11 bases not matched to a gene. This CDR3 is 16 amino acids long. The germline V gene has CDR1 DFQATT and CDR2 SNEGSKA (reference sequence). The CDR3 loop is CSARDQGDPFGTEAFF. The CDR3 DNA is TGCAGTGCTAGAGATCAGGGGGATCCTTTTGGCACTGAAGCTTTCTTT.

In this sample, this clonotype turned up many times. This sequence joins TRBV20-1 and TRBJ1-6, with D maybe TRBD1 (6 bases). Trimming shortened V by 4 bases and J by 9 bases, and 10 bases separated the two germline ends. CDR1 and CDR2 (germline): DFQATT, SNEGSKA (reference sequence). This CDR3 has 12 amino acids. The CDR3 sequence is CSANNRVSPLHF. DNA of the CDR3: TGCAGTGCTAACAACAGGGTTTCACCCCTCCACTTT.

This clonotype was seen at least ten times. J is TRBJ2-3 and V is TRBV3-1; 9 bases fit TRBD1. Trimming removed 4 bases from V and 1 base from J; junction bases left unmatched: 9. The CDR3 contains 17 residues. Germline CDR1 LGHDT, CDR2 YNNKEL (reference sequence). The CDR3 DNA reads as TGTGCCAGCAGCCGCCGGACAGGGGTAACGGGCACAGATACGCAGTATTTT. This sequence encodes CASSRRTGVTGTDTQYF.

The genes are TRBV12-3 or TRBV12-4 and TRBJ2-1, with D tentatively TRBD1 (5 bases). V gave up 7 bases and J gave up 12 bases, with 19 bases separating them. The CDR3 runs to 13 residues. For the CDR3, the DNA is TGTGCCAGCAACCGAGGTATACAGGAAGGGCAGTTCTTC. This translates into CASNRGIQEGQFF.

At least ten counts were recorded for this clonotype. V usage is TRBV29-1 and J usage is TRBJ1-1; 7 nucleotides line up with TRBD1. This CDR3 comprises 12 residues. Germline CDR1 and CDR2: SQVTM and ANQGSEA. The V gene end was trimmed by 5 bases and the J gene end by 4 bases; junction bases not matched to a gene: 4. The DNA of the CDR3 is TGCAGCGTTCAGACAGGGACCACTGAAGCTTTCTTT. Translated: CSVQTGTTEAFF.

The J gene is TRBJ2-1, the V gene TRBV7-8; perhaps TRBD1 as D (6 bases). CDR3 length: 14 residues. Trimming cost V 6 bases and J 4 bases, with 13 bases left between them. Germline V gene lookup returns CDR1 SGHVS and CDR2 FQNEAQ. The CDR3 DNA reads TGTGCCAGCAGACTCGGAGACAGGTACAATGAGCAGTTCTTC. Amino acid sequence: CASRLGDRYNEQFF.